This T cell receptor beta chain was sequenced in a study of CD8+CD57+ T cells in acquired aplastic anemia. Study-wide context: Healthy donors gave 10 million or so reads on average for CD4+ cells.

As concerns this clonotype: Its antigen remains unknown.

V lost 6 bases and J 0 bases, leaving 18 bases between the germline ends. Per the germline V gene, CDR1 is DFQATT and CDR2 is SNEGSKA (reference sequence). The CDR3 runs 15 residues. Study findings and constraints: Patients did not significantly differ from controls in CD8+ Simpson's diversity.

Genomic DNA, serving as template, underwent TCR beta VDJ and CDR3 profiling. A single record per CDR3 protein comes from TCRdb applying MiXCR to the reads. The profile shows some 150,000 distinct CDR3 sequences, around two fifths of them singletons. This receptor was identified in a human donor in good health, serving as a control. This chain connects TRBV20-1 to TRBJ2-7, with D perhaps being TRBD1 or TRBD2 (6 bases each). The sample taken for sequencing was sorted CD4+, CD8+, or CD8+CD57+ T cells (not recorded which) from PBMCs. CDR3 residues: CSAPRLGGNSYEQYF. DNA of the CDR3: TGCAGTGCCCCCCGACTAGGGGGAAACTCCTACGAGCAGTACTTC.